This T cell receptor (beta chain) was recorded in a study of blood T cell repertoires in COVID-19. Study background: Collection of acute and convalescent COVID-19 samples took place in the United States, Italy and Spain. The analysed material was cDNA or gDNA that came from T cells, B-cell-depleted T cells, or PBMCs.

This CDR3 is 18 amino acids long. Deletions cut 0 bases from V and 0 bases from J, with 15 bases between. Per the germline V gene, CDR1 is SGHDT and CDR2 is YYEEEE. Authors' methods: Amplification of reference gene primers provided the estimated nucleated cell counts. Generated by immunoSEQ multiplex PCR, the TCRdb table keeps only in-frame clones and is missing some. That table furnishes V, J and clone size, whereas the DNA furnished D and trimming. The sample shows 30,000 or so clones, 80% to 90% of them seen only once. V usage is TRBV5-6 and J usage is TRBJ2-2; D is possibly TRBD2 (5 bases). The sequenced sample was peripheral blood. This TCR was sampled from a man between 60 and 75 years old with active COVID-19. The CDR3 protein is CASSLAGWRASNTGELFF. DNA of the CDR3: TGTGCCAGCAGCTTGGCGGGATGGCGGGCCTCGAACACCGGGGAGCTGTTTTTT.